The source of this T cell receptor beta chain is a study of blood T cell repertoires in COVID-19. Study-level information: Sites across the United States, Italy and Spain contributed samples from acute and convalescent COVID-19. PBMCs, B-cell-depleted T cells, or T cells were the source of the cDNA or gDNA that made up the material.

Germline values: CDR1 MNHNS, CDR2 SASEGT. V shed 3 bases and J 5 bases; nucleotides not matched to a gene: 11. This CDR3 has 17 residues. Source study methods: Reference gene primers were amplified, and this amplification served to estimate nucleated cell counts. TCRdb keeps only in-frame clones here, not all; method: immunoSEQ multiplex PCR. The DNA gave D and trimming, while V, J and clone size come from that table. The sample has 200,000 to 300,000 clones, 84% seen once. Sequenced material: peripheral blood. This sequence joins TRBV6-1 and TRBJ1-4, with 8 bases that match TRBD1. This clonotype was obtained from a man aged 40-55 years who had recovered from COVID-19. The CDR3 spells CASSDQGAQDGNEKLFF. The CDR3, as DNA: TGTGCCAGCAGTGATCAGGGGGCCCAGGATGGAAATGAAAAACTGTTTTTT.